The 14 T cell receptor beta chains reported below all come from one sample, sequenced in a study of blood T cell repertoires in COVID-19. Sequenced by immunoSEQ multiplex PCR; TCRdb stores in-frame clones only, minus some. The sample contains around 160,000 clones, just over 85% of which appear only once. Sequenced sample: peripheral blood. These receptors all stem from a man aged 60 to 69 with acute or convalescent COVID-19.

As for this clone: Other DNA sequences in this specimen translate into the identical CDR3. The rearrangement uses TRBV5-1 and TRBJ2-1, with 9 bases fitting TRBD2. Germline V gives CDR1 SGHRS, CDR2 YFSETQ. The CDR3 sequence is 15 residues long. With V trimmed by 0 bases and J by 4 bases, 2 bases remained unmatched. The CDR3 is CASSLGLAAYNEQFF. The DNA for the CDR3 is TGCGCCAGCAGCTTGGGACTAGCGGCATACAATGAGCAGTTCTTC.

V is TRBV5-1 and J is TRBJ1-4; 8 positions agree with TRBD1. The CDR3 contains 15 residues. Germline V gene lookup returns CDR1 SGHRS and CDR2 YFSETQ. The ends lost 2 bases at V and 6 bases at J; junction bases unmatched: 6. The CDR3 coding sequence is TGCGCCAGCAGCTTTGACAGGGGAGGGCATGAAAAACTGTTTTTT. It encodes CASSFDRGGHEKLFF. The full variable domain, with the rest looked up from reference TRBV5-1 and TRBJ1-4, is KAGVTQTPRYLIKTRGQQVTLSCSPISGHRSVSWYQQTPGQGLQFLFEYFSETQRNKGNFPGRFSGRQFSNSRSEMNVSTLELGDSALYLCASSFDRGGHEKLFFGSGTQLSVL.

The rearrangement links TRBV2 to TRBJ2-1, with D perhaps TRBD2 (6 bases). Trimming pared 7 bases from V and 2 bases from J, leaving 15 bases between. CDR3 length equals 15 residues. CDR1 and CDR2 (germline): SNHLY, FYNNEI. The DNA for the CDR3 is TGTGCCAGCAAGGTGGCGGGAACCACCTACAATGAGCAGTTCTTC. Residues: CASKVAGTTYNEQFF.

The chain couples TRBV11-3 to TRBJ2-1; D might be TRBD2 (6 bases). The V gene's germline CDR1 is SGHNT and CDR2 YENEEA. The CDR3 has 15 residues. Trimming stripped 4 bases from V and 10 bases from J, with 20 bases between. DNA for the CDR3: TGTGCCAGCAGCTCGCGTTCGGAGGGGTATAGGGAGCAGTTCTTC. It yields the protein CASSSRSEGYREQFF.

The chain joins TRBV2 to TRBJ1-5, with 8 bases fitting TRBD1. The J segment lost 12 bases and the V segment lost 4 bases, leaving 5 bases of the junction unmatched. Per germline, CDR1 SNHLY and CDR2 FYNNEI. This CDR3 is 12 amino acids long. The CDR3 nucleotides read TGTGCCAGCAGTGGGACAGGGAATCACCAGCATTTT. This sequence encodes CASSGTGNHQHF.

The chain couples TRBV21-1 to TRBJ1-1; the table's D gene call, TRBD1, was not cross checked with the DNA. TRBV21-1 is a known pseudogene. The CDR3 consists of 17 residues. DNA for the CDR3: TGTGCCAGCAGCATACCCCGGGACAGATTAATGAACACTGAAGCTTTCTTT. Translating it yields CASSIPRDRLMNTEAFF.

This clone was seen once. V gene TRBV5-1 combines with J gene TRBJ2-3; 7 bases are a match to TRBD2. Germline CDR1 is SGHRS and CDR2 is YFSETQ. Trimming took 5 bases from V and 4 from J; bases not matched to a gene: 10. The CDR3 has 15 amino acids. The CDR3 coding sequence is TGCGCCAGCAGTTTATCGGGGGGTGTTTCAGATACGCAGTATTTT. The encoded protein is CASSLSGGVSDTQYF.

V usage is TRBV7-2 and J usage is TRBJ2-6, with 8 bases that match TRBD2. Unmatched junction bases numbered 4, after V lost 3 bases and J lost 3 bases. The CDR3 is 16 amino acids. Germline loops: CDR1 SGHTA, CDR2 FQGNSA. The CDR3 sequence is CASSFGGALGANVLTF. In DNA, the CDR3 is TGTGCCAGCAGCTTCGGGGGGGCGCTTGGGGCCAACGTCCTGACTTTC.

The CDR3 coding sequence is TGTGCCACCAGTGATTCCGACAGGGGGCGCAGCGGTCAGCCCCAGCATTTT. This translates into CATSDSDRGRSGQPQHF. The chain employs TRBV24-1 and TRBJ1-5; 10 positions agree with TRBD1. The CDR3 runs to 17 residues. Per germline, CDR1 KGHDR and CDR2 SFDVKD. V shed 2 bases, J shed 6 bases, and the junction held 9 bases outside the gene matches.

A few counts support this clone. CDR3 sequence reads: CASSPYSGGYNEQFF. CDR3 DNA sequence: TGTGCCAGCAGCCCGTACAGCGGGGGCTACAATGAGCAGTTCTTC. V and J are TRBV5-4 and TRBJ2-1, with 8 nucleotides matching TRBD2. This CDR3 has 15 residues. Germline CDR1 is SGHNT and CDR2 is YYREEE (reference sequence). V gave up 4 bases and J gave up 3 bases; unmatched junction bases: 6. Looking up the rest from reference TRBV5-4 and TRBJ2-1 gives the full variable domain: ETGVTQSPTHLIKTRGQQVTLRCSSQSGHNTVSWYQQALGQGPQFIFQYYREEENGRGNFPPRFSGLQFPNYSSELNVNALELDDSALYLCASSPYSGGYNEQFFGPGTRLTVL.

J is TRBJ1-1 and V is TRBV28; maybe TRBD1 (6 bases). Trimming removed 6 bases at V and 4 bases at J, with 12 bases between. The CDR3 has 13 amino acids. Germline V CDR1 and CDR2: MDHEN, SYDVKM. CDR3 sequence reads: CASRRRGFTEAFF. The CDR3 region has the DNA TGTGCCAGCAGAAGAAGGGGGTTCACTGAAGCTTTCTTT.

CDR3 protein: CASRGRQASSYEQYF. As DNA, the CDR3 is TGTGCCAGCAGAGGGAGACAGGCCAGCTCCTACGAGCAGTACTTC. This chain joins TRBV6-4 and TRBJ2-7; possible D gene TRBD1, 6 bases. Trimming took 6 bases from V and 0 from J, leaving 15 bases between them. In germline, CDR1 is MRHNA, CDR2 SNTAGT. The CDR3 totals 15 residues.

The chain recombines TRBV7-9 with TRBJ2-7; 8 nucleotides match TRBD2. This CDR3 spans 14 amino acids. V was clipped by 5 bases and J by 4 bases; unmatched bases: 7. The germline CDR1 and CDR2 sequences are SEHNR and FQNEAQ (reference sequence). CDR3 DNA sequence: TGTGCCAGCAGCCGGACTAGCCCAGATTACGAGCAGTACTTC. Translating it yields CASSRTSPDYEQYF.

The chain couples TRBV4-1 to TRBJ1-5, with 8 bases lining up with TRBD1. CDR1 is MGHRA, CDR2 YSYEKL, per germline. CDR3 length equals 17 residues. V lost 4 bases to trimming and J lost 0 bases; unmatched junction nucleotides: 8. The DNA of the CDR3 is TGCGCCAGCAGCCCCTCGGGACAGGCCTATAGCAATCAGCCCCAGCATTTT. Translated: CASSPSGQAYSNQPQHF.